The 26 T cell receptor beta chains presented below share a single source sample, sequenced in a study of technical replicates of blood from a handful of donors. Libraries were prepared by immunoSEQ multiplex PCR; TCRdb keeps only in-frame clonotypes and omits some of them. The table shows more than 70,000 clones, with 90% to 95% occurring only once. Input material: T cells isolated from PBMCs. Receptors were obtained from a human donor in good health.

CDR3 coding DNA: TGTGCCAGCAGCCGTTTGAGAGGGGGCTTTAGCTCCTACGAGCAGTACTTC. Translation: CASSRLRGGFSSYEQYF. The chain employs TRBV7-9 and TRBJ2-7; 7 bases are a match to TRBD1. Germline CDR1 is SEHNR and CDR2 is FQNEAQ (reference sequence). The trim removed 5 bases at V and 0 bases at J, leaving 13 bases unmatched. This CDR3 comprises 17 residues.

The gene calls are TRBV7-9 and TRBJ1-4, with D maybe TRBD1 (6 bases). Germline CDR1 SEHNR, CDR2 FQNEAQ (reference sequence). V lost 2 bases to trimming and J lost 0 bases, with 13 bases between them. The CDR3 has 17 amino acids. The CDR3 coding sequence is TGTGCCAGCAGCTTATGGCGGGGGCCTGCAACTAATGAAAAACTGTTTTTT. Protein sequence: CASSLWRGPATNEKLFF. The entire variable domain, with the rest obtained from reference TRBV7-9 and TRBJ1-4, is as follows: DTGVSQNPRHKITKRGQNVTFRCDPISEHNRLYWYRQTLGQGPEFLTYFQNEAQLEKSRLLSDRFSAERPKGSFSTLEIQRTEQGDSAMYLCASSLWRGPATNEKLFFGSGTQLSVL.

With respect to this clone: One end of the junction does not line up with germline, which may come from a read error. The J gene is TRBJ2-2, the V gene TRBV7-7; D may be TRBD1 (5 bases). From germline, CDR1 is SSHAT and CDR2 FNYEAQ (reference sequence). The CDR3 length is 15 residues. The CDR3 loop is CASSWGTGLAGELFF. DNA for the CDR3: TGTGCTAGCAGCTGGGGAACAGGATTAGCCGGGGAGCTGTTTTTT.

The rearrangement uses TRBV6-5 and TRBJ1-2; D not certain. The CDR3 consists of 15 residues. Trimming cost V 6 bases and J 4 bases, with 18 bases left between them. CDR1 is MNHEY, CDR2 SVGAGI, per germline. Here the CDR3 reads CASSPRLSGFYGYTF. The CDR3 nucleotides are TGTGCCAGCAGCCCCCGGCTGAGCGGTTTCTATGGCTACACCTTC.

The chain uses TRBV6-1 and TRBJ2-7; TRBD1 matches 7 bases. Germline assignment: CDR1 MNHNS and CDR2 SASEGT. This CDR3 spans 12 amino acids. V dropped 10 bases and J dropped 4; count of bases not matched to a gene: 7. CDR3 sequence reads: CAITTGVYEQYF. For the CDR3, the DNA is TGTGCCATCACTACAGGGGTTTACGAGCAGTACTTC.

This clone was seen a few times. V gene TRBV30 combines with J gene TRBJ1-1; tentative D call: TRBD1 (5 bases). The CDR3 loop spans 16 amino acids. Trimming took 2 bases from V and 6 from J, leaving 22 bases between them. Germline V lookup: CDR1 GTSNPN, CDR2 SVGIG (reference sequence). As DNA, the CDR3 is TGTGCCTGGAGTAAAGGGGCGCGAACGTCCCGAGCTGAAGCTTTCTTT. Its translation: CAWSKGARTSRAEAFF.

The chain is built from TRBV11-3 and TRBJ2-3, with D possibly being TRBD2 (6 bases). Trimming cost V 4 bases and J 6 bases, with 17 bases left between them. The CDR3 spans 15 residues. The germline V gene encodes CDR1 SGHNT and CDR2 YENEEA. The CDR3 coding sequence is TGTGCCAGCAGCTCAGGCGTCGGGAGAGATGATACGCAGTATTTT. It encodes CASSSGVGRDDTQYF.

A remark on this clone: A read error may produce the germline difference seen at one junction end. The chain recombines TRBV15 with TRBJ2-1, with 7 bases fitting TRBD1. CDR3 length: 16 residues. Germline assignment: CDR1 LNHNV and CDR2 YYDKDF (reference sequence). CDR3: CATSGDRDLANGEQFF. CDR3 bases: TGTGCCACCAGCGGAGACAGGGATTTGGCTAACGGTGAGCAGTTCTTC.

V gene TRBV7-3 combines with J gene TRBJ2-7, with 8 bases lining up with TRBD1. CDR3 length: 15 amino acids. V dropped 2 bases and J dropped 2; count of bases not matched to a gene: 5. Germline V CDR1 and CDR2: SGHTA, FQGTGA. CDR3 DNA: TGTGCCAGCAGCTTATCCGGGACAGGCACCTACGAGCAGTACTTC. Translated: CASSLSGTGTYEQYF.

As DNA, the CDR3 is TGTGCCACCCTAACGTTCCGGGACAGGGGGCCCAATGAGCAGTTCTTC. Translating gives CATLTFRDRGPNEQFF. This chain uses TRBV7-8 with TRBJ2-1; 12 bases align to TRBD1. The CDR3 sequence is 16 residues long. V lost 10 bases, J lost 6 bases, and 13 bases stayed unmatched. Germline values: CDR1 SGHVS, CDR2 FQNEAQ.

J is TRBJ1-5 and V is TRBV6-1; D is unclear. CDR1 MNHNS and CDR2 SASEGT come from the germline V gene. The ends were cut back, 4 bases at V and 1 base at J, with 14 bases in the middle. The CDR3 consists of 16 residues. The CDR3 here is CASSATPGISNQPQHF. Written as DNA, the CDR3 is TGTGCCAGCAGTGCAACCCCGGGGATCAGCAATCAGCCCCAGCATTTT.

This chain links TRBV2 with TRBJ1-2, with TRBD1 matching over 7 bases. The CDR3 has 13 amino acids. CDR1 is SNHLY, CDR2 FYNNEI, per germline. The J segment lost 6 bases and the V segment lost 4 bases, leaving 5 bases of the junction unmatched. The CDR3 DNA sequence: TGTGCCAGCAGTGGGCGACAGGGCGATGGCTACACCTTC. This encodes CASSGRQGDGYTF.

V and J are TRBV27 and TRBJ1-2; 7 nucleotides agree with TRBD1. Trimming removed 6 bases from V and 4 bases from J; junction bases left unmatched: 8. The CDR3 is 14 residues long. The germline gives CDR1 MNHEY, CDR2 SMNVEV (reference sequence). The DNA for the CDR3 is TGTGCCAGCAGAGTTACGGGGACAGCCTATGGCTACACCTTC. Amino acids: CASRVTGTAYGYTF.

This clone was recorded only once. This chain links TRBV7-8 with TRBJ2-3; 13 nucleotides agree with TRBD2. There are 18 residues in the CDR3. Germline CDR1 reads SGHVS; CDR2 reads FQNEAQ. With 2 bases clipped from V and 3 bases from J, the junction kept 8 bases outside the gene matches. CDR3 amino acids: CASSLRLAGGDSTDTQYF. The CDR3 bases are TGTGCCAGCAGCTTACGACTAGCGGGGGGAGACTCTACAGATACGCAGTATTTT.

The rearrangement uses TRBV2 and TRBJ2-1; D might be TRBD1 (6 bases). Per germline, CDR1 SNHLY and CDR2 FYNNEI. With 2 bases removed from V and 10 bases from J, the gap between germline ends came to 15 bases. CDR3 size: 14 residues. The CDR3 loop is CASSERGHSREQFF. The CDR3 coding sequence is TGTGCCAGCAGTGAACGGGGACATTCACGGGAGCAGTTCTTC.

The chain has TRBV13 and TRBJ1-5; 8 nucleotides line up with TRBD1. The CDR3 spans 15 residues. Germline V gene sequence: CDR1 PRHDT, CDR2 FYEKMQ (reference sequence). Trimming cost V 5 bases and J 3 bases; bases outside gene matches: 6. CDR3 nucleotides: TGTGCCAGCAGCCACGGACAGGGCGACAATCAGCCCCAGCATTTT. This translates into CASSHGQGDNQPQHF.

The rearrangement links TRBV2 to TRBJ2-7; the D gene is possibly TRBD2 (5 bases). The germline V gene encodes CDR1 SNHLY and CDR2 FYNNEI. The CDR3 extends over 12 amino acids. Trimming took off 5 bases at V and 4 bases at J, with 9 bases between the two ends. The CDR3 coding sequence is TGTGCCAGCAGTCCCGAGGGATACGAGCAGTACTTC. Protein: CASSPEGYEQYF.

The chain combines TRBV10-1 with TRBJ2-1, with 9 bases that match TRBD2. This CDR3 has 16 residues. J gave up 4 bases and V 3 bases, and 7 bases lay outside the gene matches. The germline V gene has CDR1 WNHNN and CDR2 SYGVQD (reference sequence). CDR3 in DNA: TGCGCCAGCAGTGATCGACCGACTAGCGGATACAATGAGCAGTTCTTC. As protein: CASSDRPTSGYNEQFF.

This sequence joins TRBV19 and TRBJ2-3; TRBD2 agrees at 9 bases. Germline CDR1 LNHDA, CDR2 SQIVND (reference sequence). The trim removed 6 bases at V and 3 bases at J, leaving 7 bases unmatched. This CDR3 is 15 amino acids long. The CDR3 sequence: CASSFSGGETDTQYF. As DNA, the CDR3 is TGTGCCAGTAGCTTTAGCGGGGGAGAAACAGATACGCAGTATTTT.

The CDR3 sequence is CASNRGPSNQPQHF. CDR3 DNA: TGTGCCAGCAACAGGGGGCCTAGCAATCAGCCCCAGCATTTT. V usage is TRBV19 and J usage is TRBJ1-5; 9 bases agree with TRBD1. CDR1 is LNHDA and CDR2 is SQIVND in the germline V gene (reference sequence). J was trimmed by 0 bases and V by 9 bases; bases with no gene match: 3. This CDR3 is 14 amino acids long.

CDR3 DNA: TGTGCCAGCAGTGACGAGTCAGACTATTATAGCAATCAGCCCCAGCATTTT. This encodes CASSDESDYYSNQPQHF. The chain couples TRBV2 to TRBJ1-5; no firm D call. Germline V gene sequence: CDR1 SNHLY, CDR2 FYNNEI. V dropped 3 bases and J dropped 0 bases, with 15 bases sitting between them. The CDR3 is 17 amino acids. Based on the CDR3 plus reference TRBV2 and TRBJ1-5, the full variable domain is EPEVTQTPSHQVTQMGQEVILRCVPISNHLYFYWYRQILGQKVEFLVSFYNNEISEKSEIFDDQFSVERPDGSNFTLKIRSTKLEDSAMYFCASSDESDYYSNQPQHFGDGTRLSIL.

The chain recombines TRBV5-8 with TRBJ2-7; 7 bases are shared with TRBD2. The V segment lost 7 bases and the J segment 2 bases; nucleotides outside the gene matches: 6. The germline gives CDR1 SGHTS, CDR2 YDEGEE. This CDR3 region has 13 residues. The CDR3 DNA is TGTGCCAGCGGGAGGGGCTCCACCTACGAGCAGTACTTC. This codes for CASGRGSTYEQYF.

The rearrangement joins TRBV12-5 to TRBJ2-5; 8 bases line up with TRBD2. V shed 0 bases and J 1 base; nucleotides not matched to a gene: 16. Germline loops: CDR1 LGHNT, CDR2 FRNRAP. This CDR3 is 20 amino acids long. The CDR3 loop is CASGLVPRGVGGGTQETQYF. The CDR3 DNA is TGTGCTAGTGGTTTGGTACCCCGAGGCGTCGGCGGGGGGACCCAAGAGACCCAGTACTTC. Based on the CDR3 plus reference TRBV12-5 and TRBJ2-5, the full variable domain is DARVTQTPRHKVTEMGQEVTMRCQPILGHNTVFWYRQTMMQGLELLAYFRNRAPLDDSGMPKDRFSAEMPDATLATLKIQPSEPRDSAVYFCASGLVPRGVGGGTQETQYFGPGTRLLVL.

The gene calls are TRBV6-5 and TRBJ1-3; D is unclear. The V gene lost 4 bases and the J gene lost 0 bases, with 4 bases spanning the gap. CDR3 length equals 13 residues. Germline CDR1 and CDR2: MNHEY and SVGAGI. CDR3 sequence reads: CASSSSSGNTIYF. The DNA of the CDR3 is TGTGCCAGCAGTTCCAGCTCTGGAAACACCATATATTTT.

The chain couples TRBV4-1 to TRBJ2-3, with D possibly TRBD2 on 5 matching bases. The V gene's germline CDR1 is MGHRA and CDR2 YSYEKL. The CDR3 spans 14 residues. The germline V and J ends were trimmed by 8 bases and 0 bases, with 12 bases remaining between them. The CDR3 bases are TGCGCCAGCCGGGCTGGCGGGAGCACAGATACGCAGTATTTT. It yields the protein CASRAGGSTDTQYF.

The gene calls are TRBV7-3 and TRBJ2-5; no clear D. Trimming pared 0 bases from V and 2 bases from J, leaving 4 bases between. CDR3 size: 13 residues. Germline loops: CDR1 SGHTA, CDR2 FQGTGA. In DNA form, the CDR3 reads TGTGCCAGCAGCTTAACATATCAAGAGACCCAGTACTTC. Translated, it gives CASSLTYQETQYF.